The source of this TCR beta chain is a study of cytomegalovirus exposure and HLA in healthy donors. Study-wide results and caveats: TCR beta chains numbering under 200 were designated cytomegalovirus-associated.

It was with 60 Vbeta and 13 Jbeta primers that the PCR ran. Some clones are missing from TCRdb's copy, which holds only in-frame ones; the method was immunoSEQ multiplex PCR. Seen here are 200,000 to 250,000 clones, 80% to 90% observed once, and the top ten hold roughly 0.99%. The germline V gene encodes CDR1 SGHAT and CDR2 FQNNGV. This CDR3 is built from 18 residues. Unmatched junction bases numbered 16, after V lost 5 bases and J lost 5 bases. This clone was observed many times. Its antigen remains unidentified. The TCR was taken from a young woman in good health and CMV-seronegative. Sequenced input: PBMCs. J is TRBJ2-1 and V is TRBV11-2; the match to TRBD2 covers 9 bases. For the CDR3, the DNA is TGTGCCAGCAGCCCAATGCCAGACTGGCTAGCGGGAAACAATGAGCAGTTCTTC. Its translation: CASSPMPDWLAGNNEQFF. Together with reference TRBV11-2 and TRBJ2-1, the CDR3 gives the full variable domain: EAGVAQSPRYKIIEKRQSVAFWCNPISGHATLYWYQQILGQGPKLLIQFQNNGVVDDSQLPKDRFSAERLKGVDSTLKIQPAKLEDSAVYLCASSPMPDWLAGNNEQFFGPGTRLTVL.